The text below deals with one T cell receptor (beta chain). At least ten counts were recorded for this clonotype. Its antigen is unknown. Nothing much larger sits one base from this clone, and base qualities are not available. The data originate from a study of T cell repertoires in cytomegalovirus infection (dated by TCRdb to the late 2010s). Regarding the complete study: Donor HLA type was relevant to the analysis, as public TCR beta signatures indicated carriage of CMV infection together with the matching HLA type.

The data were produced on an Illumina HiSeq 1500. Clones were called with MiXCR by TCRdb after fastp trimmed the public reads at Q25, and only in-frame beta chains were retained. All rows with the same CDR3 protein become a single entry with the most common DNA and genes. The sample yields under 600,000 distinct CDR3 sequences; approximately 16% were counted once. The ten largest clones represent more than 20% of the sample. Overall study outcomes, separate from this receptor: In both this cohort and an independent cohort of several hundred donors, the cumulative frequency of public TCR beta family members distinguished carriers of CMV infection plus the relevant HLA type. The ex vivo response was dominated by HLA-C-restricted CMV-specific TCR beta clonotypes, which also provided the single most frequent clonotype in two of eight donors.

The CDR3 sequence holds 19 residues, the cysteine and phenylalanine included. The CDR3 DNA has 57 bases and is translated from base 1. Germline trimming amounts to 0 bases on V and 9 bases on J, with 11 as the count of junction bases outside the gene matches. CDR1 and CDR2 are drawn from the germline V gene: SGHVS, FQNEAQ. The sequencing sample was made of CD8+ T cells from PBMCs. This sequence uses TRBV7-8 and TRBJ2-1, and TRBD2 matches 16 of the central bases. The sequence came from a human donor in good health (CMV status not recorded). Some clones in this sample may be carry-over from other donors' samples. The DNA reads TGTGCCAGCAGCTTAGCGGGACTAGCGGGGGGGCCCGAAGAAATTGAGCAGTTCTTC. This gives the protein CASSLAGLAGGPEEIEQFF.